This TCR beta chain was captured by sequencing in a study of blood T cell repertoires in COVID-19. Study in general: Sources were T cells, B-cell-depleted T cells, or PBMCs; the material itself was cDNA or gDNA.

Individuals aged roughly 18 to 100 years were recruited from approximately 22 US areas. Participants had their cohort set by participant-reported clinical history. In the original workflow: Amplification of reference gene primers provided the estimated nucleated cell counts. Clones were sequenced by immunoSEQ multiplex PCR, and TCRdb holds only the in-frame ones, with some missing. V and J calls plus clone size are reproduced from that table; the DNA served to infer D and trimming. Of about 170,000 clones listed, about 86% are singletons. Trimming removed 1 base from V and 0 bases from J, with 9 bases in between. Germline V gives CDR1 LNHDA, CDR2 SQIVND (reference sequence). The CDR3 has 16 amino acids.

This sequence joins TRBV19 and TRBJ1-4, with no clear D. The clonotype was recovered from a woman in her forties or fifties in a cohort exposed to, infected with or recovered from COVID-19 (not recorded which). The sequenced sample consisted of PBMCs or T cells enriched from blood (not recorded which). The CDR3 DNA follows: TGTGCCAGTAGTATAGGCGGCCAGCCAACTAATGAAAAACTGTTTTTT. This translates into CASSIGGQPTNEKLFF.